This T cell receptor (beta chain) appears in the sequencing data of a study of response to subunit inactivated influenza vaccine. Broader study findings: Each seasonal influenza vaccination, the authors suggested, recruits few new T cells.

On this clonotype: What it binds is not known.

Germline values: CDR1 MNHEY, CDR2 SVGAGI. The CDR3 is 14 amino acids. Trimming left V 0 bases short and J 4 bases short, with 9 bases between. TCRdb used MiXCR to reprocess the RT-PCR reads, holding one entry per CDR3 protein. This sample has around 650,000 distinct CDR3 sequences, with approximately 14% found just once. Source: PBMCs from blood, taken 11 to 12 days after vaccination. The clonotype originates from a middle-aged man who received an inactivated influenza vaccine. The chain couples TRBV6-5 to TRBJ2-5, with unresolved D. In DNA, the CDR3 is TGTGCCAGCAGTTACTCGAGTCTGGGAGAGACCCAGTACTTC. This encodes CASSYSSLGETQYF.